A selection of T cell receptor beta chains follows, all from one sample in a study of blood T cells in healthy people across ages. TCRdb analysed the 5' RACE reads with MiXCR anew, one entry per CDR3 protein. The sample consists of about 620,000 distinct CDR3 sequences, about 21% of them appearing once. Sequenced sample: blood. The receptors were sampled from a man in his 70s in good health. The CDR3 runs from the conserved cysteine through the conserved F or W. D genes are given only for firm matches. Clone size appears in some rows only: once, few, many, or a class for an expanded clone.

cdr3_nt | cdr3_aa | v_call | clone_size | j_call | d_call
TGTGCCAGCAGCTCCGAGGGACTAGCGGACAATGAGCAGTTCTTC | CASSSEGLADNEQFF | TRBV5-5 | - | TRBJ2-1 | TRBD2
TGTGCCAGCAATAATCGGGACGCCCAGTTCTTC | CASNNRDAQFF | TRBV7-2 | many | TRBJ2-1 | -
TGCGCCAGCAGTGAGACAGGTTACAACTCCTACGAGCAGTACTTC | CASSETGYNSYEQYF | TRBV10-2 | - | TRBJ2-7 | -
TGCAGTGCTAGAGTTGGGGGAAACTATGGCTACACCTTC | CSARVGGNYGYTF | TRBV20-1 | few | TRBJ1-2 | -
TGTGCCAGCAGTTTTCTAGCGGGAGTGGCAGATACGCAGTATTTT | CASSFLAGVADTQYF | TRBV12-3/TRBV12-4 | few | TRBJ2-3 | TRBD2
TGTGCCAGCAGCTTGAAATGGGGCCCGCGGGATGAGCAGTTCTTC | CASSLKWGPRDEQFF | TRBV7-3 | few | TRBJ2-1 | -
TGCGCCAGCAGCTTGGGGGCCCCGGAGGGAAATTCACCCCTCCACTTT | CASSLGAPEGNSPLHF | TRBV5-1 | - | TRBJ1-6 | -
TGCGCCAGCAGCCGATCAGGGTACAGGGGTAGCACAGATACGCAGTATTTT | CASSRSGYRGSTDTQYF | TRBV4-1 | many | TRBJ2-3 | TRBD1
TGTGCCAGCAGCTTAGGGGGAGGGAAGGTATCCTACGAGCAGTACTTC | CASSLGGGKVSYEQYF | TRBV7-2 | - | TRBJ2-7 | TRBD2
TGTGCCAGCAGAAGGGGGAGCACGACCTATAATTCACCCCTCCACTTT | CASRRGSTTYNSPLHF | TRBV6-1 | few | TRBJ1-6 | -
TGTGCCAGCAACCCCACTAGCGGGTACGAGCAGTACTTC | CASNPTSGYEQYF | TRBV11-2 | - | TRBJ2-7 | TRBD2
TGTGCCAGCAGCGCGCGACAGGGGCAGACCGGGGAGCTGTTTTTT | CASSARQGQTGELFF | TRBV9 | - | TRBJ2-2 | TRBD1
TGTGCCAGCAGTGATAGTGACGGGGTAGGCGAGACCCAGTACTTC | CASSDSDGVGETQYF | TRBV25-1 | - | TRBJ2-5 | -
TGTGCCAGCAGCTCGGGACTAGCGGGTCCACGCGGGGAGCTGTTTTTT | CASSSGLAGPRGELFF | TRBV5-4 | - | TRBJ2-2 | TRBD2
TGTGCCTGGAGTTCGGACGGCTATGGCTACACCTTC | CAWSSDGYGYTF | TRBV30 | - | TRBJ1-2 | -
TGTGCCAGCAGTTTAGCGATTGAGGCCTACGAGCAGTACTTC | CASSLAIEAYEQYF | TRBV12-3/TRBV12-4 | - | TRBJ2-7 | -
TGTGCCACCAGTAGACCGAGGTCTATTGAGGAGACCCAGTACTTC | CATSRPRSIEETQYF | TRBV15 | few | TRBJ2-5 | -
TGTGCCAGCAGTGGTCGATGGCTAGCGGGTACGGGAGAGCAGTTCTTC | CASSGRWLAGTGEQFF | TRBV25-1 | - | TRBJ2-1 | TRBD2
TGTGCCAGCTTACGATCGCCAGATACGCAGTATTTT | CASLRSPDTQYF | TRBV6-2/TRBV6-3 | - | TRBJ2-3 | -
TGTGCCAGCAGATTGGATGGTATTGGCTACACCTTC | CASRLDGIGYTF | TRBV5-5 | few | TRBJ1-2 | -
TGCAGCGTTGCCCCCAAAGGGGAGTTTGAGCAGTTCTTC | CSVAPKGEFEQFF | TRBV29-1 | - | TRBJ2-1 | -
TGTGCCAGCAGCATATCGACGGAAGAGACCCAGTACTTC | CASSISTEETQYF | TRBV11-2 | many | TRBJ2-5 | -
TGTGCCAGACAGGTACCAGATACGCAGTATTTT | CARQVPDTQYF | TRBV2 | - | TRBJ2-3 | -
TGCAGCCCCCACGCCTTGGCCTACGAGCAGTACTTC | CSPHALAYEQYF | TRBV20-1 | many | TRBJ2-7 | -
TGTGCCAGCAGTGAAGCCCTCAGAGGTTGGGCGGGAGCGGCCTACGAGCAGTACTTC | CASSEALRGWAGAAYEQYF | TRBV6-1 | - | TRBJ2-7 | TRBD2
TGTGCCAGCAGCTTTGCAAGGACAGGGGCCTACGAGCAGTACTTC | CASSFARTGAYEQYF | TRBV5-5 | few | TRBJ2-7 | TRBD1
TGTGCCAGCAGTTTAGACAGGACTACGGAGACCCAGTACTTC | CASSLDRTTETQYF | TRBV12-3/TRBV12-4 | - | TRBJ2-5 | -
TGTGCCAGCAGCTTAGCTGTGACAGGGAACGAGCAGTACTTC | CASSLAVTGNEQYF | TRBV7-9 | - | TRBJ2-7 | TRBD1
TGTGCCAGCAGTCGGACAGGGGAACGGAGCTATGGCTACACCTTC | CASSRTGERSYGYTF | TRBV28 | few | TRBJ1-2 | TRBD1
TGCAGTGCCATAAGCGGGAGGGCTCGAGAGACCCAGTACTTC | CSAISGRARETQYF | TRBV20-1 | - | TRBJ2-5 | TRBD2
TGTGCCAGCAGCTCCCGAGGGGAGCGGGAGACAGATACGCAGTATTTT | CASSSRGERETDTQYF | TRBV21-1 | few | TRBJ2-3 | -
TGCGCCAGCAGACTTGAGACAGGCTCAGTCTATGGCTACACCTTC | CASRLETGSVYGYTF | TRBV5-1 | many | TRBJ1-2 | -
TGTGCCACCAGGCGGGAGGTACGCACAGATACGCAGTATTTT | CATRREVRTDTQYF | TRBV24-1 | few | TRBJ2-3 | TRBD2
TGCAGTGCTAGAGACAGGGTAGCCTATGGCTACACCTTC | CSARDRVAYGYTF | TRBV20-1 | many | TRBJ1-2 | -
TGCAGCGTTGAAGATCGACTAGCGGACTCCTACAATGAGCAGTTCTTC | CSVEDRLADSYNEQFF | TRBV29-1 | - | TRBJ2-1 | TRBD2
TGTGCCAGTAGTATTCCCCCCACAGATACGCAGTATTTT | CASSIPPTDTQYF | TRBV19 | few | TRBJ2-3 | -
TGCAGTGCTAGAGATCGTAGCGGCTCCTACAATGAGCAGTTCTTC | CSARDRSGSYNEQFF | TRBV20-1 | - | TRBJ2-1 | -
TGTGCCAGCAGTCTCTTATCAGGGAGCGATGAGCAGTTCTTC | CASSLLSGSDEQFF | TRBV12-3/TRBV12-4 | - | TRBJ2-1 | -
TGCAGTGCTAGATCTTGGGGGATCCAAGAGACCCAGTACTTC | CSARSWGIQETQYF | TRBV20-1 | - | TRBJ2-5 | -